A single sample gave rise to the 31 T cell receptor beta chains below, sequenced in a study of CD8 T cells in Susac syndrome. Reverse transcription used about 0.45 to 1 ug RNA and random hexamers. Via MiXCR, TCRdb re-called the immunoSEQ multiplex PCR reads, giving one row per CDR3 protein. The repertoire has about 200,000 distinct CDR3 sequences, over 75% of them found once; the top ten carry approximately 0.09%. The sample was CD4+ T cells from PBMCs. These receptor sequences come from a human donor with Susac syndrome.

V and J are TRBV6-5 and TRBJ2-5; D possibly corresponds to TRBD2 (6 bases). Germline V gene lookup returns CDR1 MNHEY and CDR2 SVGAGI. The ends were cut back, 0 bases at V and 4 bases at J, with 9 bases in the middle. This CDR3 is 14 amino acids long. CDR3 sequence: CASSYSGGGETQYF. For the CDR3, the DNA is TGTGCCAGCAGTTACTCCGGGGGAGGAGAGACCCAGTACTTC.

This chain uses TRBV29-1 with TRBJ2-4; D is unresolved. The CDR3 is made up of 13 amino acids. The germline V and J ends were trimmed by 5 bases and 1 base, with 9 bases remaining between them. In germline, CDR1 is SQVTM, CDR2 ANQGSEA. The CDR3 region is CSVSDTAKNIQYF. CDR3 nucleotides: TGCAGCGTTAGCGATACGGCCAAAAACATTCAGTACTTC.

The gene calls are TRBV11-1 and TRBJ2-3; D call uncertain. Looked up from germline, CDR1 is SGHAT and CDR2 is FQDESV (reference sequence). This CDR3 comprises 13 residues. Trimming cost V 7 bases and J 1 base, with 9 bases left between them. The CDR3 loop reads CASTFAGTDTQYF. CDR3 DNA: TGTGCCAGCACCTTTGCGGGCACAGATACGCAGTATTTT.

The rearrangement links TRBV7-9 to TRBJ2-5; TRBD2 matches at 9 bases. V was clipped by 5 bases and J by 2 bases; unmatched bases: 12. The CDR3 covers 17 residues. CDR1 and CDR2 from the germline V gene are SEHNR and FQNEAQ (reference sequence). In DNA, the CDR3 is TGTGCCAGCAGCCCCAGACCAGCGGGGGGTACACAAGAGACCCAGTACTTC. Translating gives CASSPRPAGGTQETQYF.

CDR3 coding DNA: TGTGCCAGCAGTACTAGCGGGGCCCTTAATACGCAGTATTTT. This codes for CASSTSGALNTQYF. This chain uses TRBV3-1 with TRBJ2-3; TRBD2 agrees at 10 bases. The CDR3 spans 14 residues. Per germline, CDR1 LGHDT and CDR2 YNNKEL (reference sequence). The V segment lost 6 bases and the J segment 7 bases; nucleotides outside the gene matches: 7.

This clonotype was seen a single time. The genes are TRBV29-1 and TRBJ1-5; D not certain. The V gene lost 4 bases and the J gene lost 4 bases, with 8 bases spanning the gap. The CDR3 has 12 amino acids. Germline CDR1 and CDR2: SQVTM and ANQGSEA. The DNA of the CDR3 is TGCAGCGTTGGGAGAGAAAATCAGCCCCAGCATTTT. Protein sequence: CSVGRENQPQHF.

This clonotype was detected once. The rearrangement links TRBV20-1 to TRBJ2-1; TRBD2 agrees at 9 bases. Germline V gene sequence: CDR1 DFQATT, CDR2 SNEGSKA (reference sequence). The CDR3 has 15 residues. The V and J ends lost 6 bases and 0 bases, in that order; junction bases with no gene match: 6. The CDR3: CSALAGLSSYNEQFF. The CDR3 nucleotides read TGCAGTGCCCTAGCGGGACTAAGCTCCTACAATGAGCAGTTCTTC.

The chain recombines TRBV9 with TRBJ1-5; no firm D call. From germline, CDR1 is SGDLS and CDR2 YYNGEE. This CDR3 comprises 13 residues. V lost 0 bases to trimming and J lost 7 bases, with 8 bases between them. In DNA, the CDR3 is TGTGCCAGCAGCGTAGGGTGGAGCCAGCCCCAGCATTTT. Translating gives CASSVGWSQPQHF. Complete variable domain (other parts from reference TRBV9 and TRBJ1-5): DSGVTQTPKHLITATGQRVTLRCSPRSGDLSVYWYQQSLDQGLQFLIQYYNGEERAKGNILERFSAQQFPDLHSELNLSSLELGDSALYFCASSVGWSQPQHFGDGTRLSIL.

The rearrangement links TRBV27 to TRBJ1-1, with TRBD1 matching over 7 bases. Germline V gene lookup returns CDR1 MNHEY and CDR2 SMNVEV (reference sequence). This CDR3 has 15 residues. The V and J ends lost 5 bases and 0 bases, in that order; junction bases with no gene match: 6. The CDR3 reads CASSTGQVLNTEAFF. CDR3 DNA: TGTGCCAGCAGTACAGGACAGGTACTGAACACTGAAGCTTTCTTT.

This rearrangement joins TRBV7-9 to TRBJ2-1; TRBD2 aligns across 11 bases. This CDR3 region has 15 residues. The germline V gene has CDR1 SEHNR and CDR2 FQNEAQ (reference sequence). Trimming cost V 6 bases and J 6 bases; bases outside gene matches: 7. The CDR3, as DNA: TGTGCCAGCAGAAAACTAGCGGGGGCTGCCAATGAGCAGTTCTTC. Translating it yields CASRKLAGAANEQFF.

The rearrangement joins TRBV6-5 to TRBJ1-6; D is unresolved. With 7 bases removed from V and 6 bases from J, the gap between germline ends came to 10 bases. The CDR3 contains 13 residues. Germline values: CDR1 MNHEY, CDR2 SVGAGI. The CDR3 DNA sequence: TGTGCCAGCACTAGGAAATTTAATTCACCCCTCCACTTT. Its protein product is CASTRKFNSPLHF.

V and J are TRBV20-1 and TRBJ1-1; 9 bases match TRBD1. V shed 6 bases and J 1 base; nucleotides not matched to a gene: 3. The CDR3 has 13 amino acids. Germline V gene sequence: CDR1 DFQATT, CDR2 SNEGSKA (reference sequence). The CDR3 DNA reads TGCAGTGCCTGGGGACAGGGGAACACTGAAGCTTTCTTT. Its translation: CSAWGQGNTEAFF.

This rearrangement joins TRBV5-4 to TRBJ1-2, with D uncertain. Germline V gives CDR1 SGHNT, CDR2 YYREEE (reference sequence). This CDR3 spans 15 amino acids. Trimming took off 4 bases at V and 5 bases at J, with 18 bases between the two ends. The CDR3 here is CASSGVGSEGYGYTF. The CDR3 DNA follows: TGTGCCAGCAGCGGGGTCGGGTCGGAGGGATATGGCTACACCTTC.

The gene calls are TRBV2 and TRBJ2-6; D gene ambiguous. Germline CDR1 SNHLY, CDR2 FYNNEI. V was cut by 3 bases and J by 2 bases, with 14 bases left in between. This CDR3 contains 17 residues. The CDR3 region is CASSDEIGFTGANVLTF. Written as DNA, the CDR3 is TGTGCCAGCAGTGATGAGATAGGGTTCACTGGGGCCAACGTCCTGACTTTC.

In this sample, this clonotype turned up once. This rearrangement joins TRBV5-1 to TRBJ1-4; D possibly corresponds to TRBD1 (5 bases). Germline loops: CDR1 SGHRS, CDR2 YFSETQ. The CDR3 has 19 amino acids. The germline V and J ends were trimmed by 3 bases and 5 bases, with 26 bases remaining between them. DNA of the CDR3: TGCGCCAGCAGCTCTGGGGGGTTTGATGCGCCTAAGAAGAATGAAAAACTGTTTTTT. Its translation: CASSSGGFDAPKKNEKLFF.

The rearrangement uses TRBV28 and TRBJ2-1; 10 positions match TRBD2. The V gene end was trimmed by 4 bases and the J gene end by 2 bases; junction bases not matched to a gene: 5. CDR1 and CDR2 (germline): MDHEN, SYDVKM. There are 16 residues in the CDR3. Here the CDR3 reads CASSSAAGGPYNEQFF. The CDR3, as DNA: TGTGCCAGCAGTTCAGCAGCGGGAGGGCCCTACAATGAGCAGTTCTTC.

The chain uses TRBV18 and TRBJ2-5; weak D call: TRBD2 (6 bases). CDR3 length: 16 amino acids. The germline V and J ends were trimmed by 5 bases and 2 bases, with 18 bases remaining between them. Germline-derived CDR1 and CDR2 are KGHSH and LQKENI. The CDR3 loop reads CASSSQRREDQETQYF. The CDR3, as DNA: TGTGCCAGCTCATCACAGCGGAGGGAAGATCAAGAGACCCAGTACTTC.

This clonotype was seen a handful of times. The chain couples TRBV6-1 to TRBJ2-1; TRBD2 matches 8 bases. Germline V gene lookup returns CDR1 MNHNS and CDR2 SASEGT. V lost 6 bases, J lost 5 bases, and 6 bases stayed unmatched. The CDR3 has 14 residues. CDR3 DNA sequence: TGTGCCAGCAGACGACTAGCGCAAAACAATGAGCAGTTCTTC. Translated, it gives CASRRLAQNNEQFF.

The chain has TRBV20-1 and TRBJ1-2; 8 positions agree with TRBD1. CDR1 is DFQATT and CDR2 is SNEGSKA in the germline V gene (reference sequence). The CDR3 is 11 amino acids. V dropped 7 bases and J dropped 4; count of bases not matched to a gene: 2. CDR3 sequence: CSVGQGYGYTF. The DNA of the CDR3 is TGCAGTGTAGGACAGGGCTATGGCTACACCTTC.

This clonotype has a single count. The V and J genes are TRBV4-1 and TRBJ1-2; unclear D gene. V was clipped by 4 bases and J by 2 bases, with 11 bases between them. CDR1 is MGHRA, CDR2 YSYEKL, per germline. The CDR3 covers 14 residues. CDR3: CASSPLATNYGYTF. CDR3 in DNA: TGCGCCAGCAGCCCCCTGGCCACAAACTATGGCTACACCTTC.

This chain connects TRBV9 to TRBJ2-5, with D possibly matching TRBD1 (5 bases). CDR1 SGDLS and CDR2 YYNGEE come from the germline V gene. This CDR3 contains 14 residues. With 6 bases removed from V and 5 bases from J, the gap between germline ends came to 17 bases. The CDR3 nucleotides are TGTGCCAGCAAGGAAGGGGTTGGGCCGGAGACCCAGTACTTC. It yields the protein CASKEGVGPETQYF.

V and J are TRBV10-3 and TRBJ2-1; 15 bases line up with TRBD2. V trimming: 6 bases; J trimming: 9 bases; junction bases outside the gene matches: 6. Germline CDR1 is ENHRY and CDR2 is SYGVKD. CDR3 length: 15 residues. CDR3 coding DNA: TGTGCCATCAGAAGGACTAGCGGGGGGGCAGGTGAGCAGTTCTTC. Translated: CAIRRTSGGAGEQFF.

This chain links TRBV29-1 with TRBJ1-2; a possible D gene is TRBD1 (5 bases). The germline V gene encodes CDR1 SQVTM and CDR2 ANQGSEA. The CDR3 sequence is 12 residues long. V lost 5 bases to trimming and J lost 6 bases, with 13 bases between them. CDR3 amino acids: CSVNFGAHGYTF. The DNA for the CDR3 is TGCAGCGTTAATTTTGGGGCCCATGGCTACACCTTC.

This rearrangement joins TRBV4-1 to TRBJ2-1; D ambiguous. The CDR3 extends over 15 amino acids. Germline CDR1 MGHRA, CDR2 YSYEKL. V lost 1 base and J lost 6, with 13 bases in between. This CDR3 is CASSQVDTTRNEQFF. The CDR3 DNA follows: TGCGCCAGCAGCCAAGTTGACACTACTCGCAATGAGCAGTTCTTC.

The chain is built from TRBV19 and TRBJ1-1; D is uncertain. Trimming removed 2 bases at V and 6 bases at J, with 13 bases between. The CDR3 has 14 residues. Germline CDR1 and CDR2: LNHDA and SQIVND (reference sequence). For the CDR3, the DNA is TGTGCCAGTAGTATAACGGGCGGGAATTCTGAAGCTTTCTTT. Encoded protein: CASSITGGNSEAFF. Supplemented by reference TRBV19 and TRBJ1-1, the full variable domain reads DGGITQSPKYLFRKEGQNVTLSCEQNLNHDAMYWYRQDPGQGLRLIYYSQIVNDFQKGDIAEGYSVSREKKESFPLTVTSAQKNPTAFYLCASSITGGNSEAFFGQGTRLTVV.

Only a few counts were recorded for this clonotype. V is TRBV7-2 and J is TRBJ2-7; perhaps D is TRBD1 or TRBD2 (5 bases each). CDR1 is SGHTA, CDR2 FQGNSA, per germline. V shed 3 bases and J shed 5 bases, with 14 bases lying between them. The CDR3 totals 14 residues. The CDR3 DNA sequence: TGTGCCAGCAGCTTTGTGGCAGGGCGGGACGAGCAGTACTTC. This gives the protein CASSFVAGRDEQYF. Variable domain in full (rest from reference TRBV7-2 and TRBJ2-7): GAGVSQSPSNKVTEKGKDVELRCDPISGHTALYWYRQSLGQGLEFLIYFQGNSAPDKSGLPSDRFSAERTGGSVSTLTIQRTQQEDSAVYLCASSFVAGRDEQYFGPGTRLTVT.

V usage is TRBV20-1 and J usage is TRBJ1-2; D is possibly TRBD1 (5 bases). The germline V gene has CDR1 DFQATT and CDR2 SNEGSKA (reference sequence). V was trimmed by 5 bases and J by 8 bases, leaving 18 bases between them. The CDR3 is 13 residues long. CDR3 protein: CSAPVDGARGYTF. In nucleotides, the CDR3 is TGCAGTGCTCCCGTCGATGGGGCGCGGGGCTACACCTTC.

The chain recombines TRBV28 with TRBJ1-2; D remains ambiguous. CDR1 MDHEN and CDR2 SYDVKM come from the germline V gene. Trimming removed 5 bases from V and 6 bases from J, with 13 bases in between. The CDR3 is made up of 13 amino acids. The CDR3 region is CASSPPPPDGYTF. The CDR3 DNA reads TGTGCCAGCAGTCCCCCCCCGCCGGATGGCTACACCTTC.

This clonotype was observed a single time. The genes are TRBV6-2 or TRBV6-3 and TRBJ2-1; 8 bases agree with TRBD2. With 7 bases clipped from V and 7 bases from J, the junction kept 12 bases outside the gene matches. This CDR3 comprises 15 residues. Germline CDR1 is MNHEY and CDR2 is SVGEGT. This CDR3 is CASKTRGLAANEQFF. The DNA of the CDR3 is TGTGCCAGCAAGACTAGAGGACTAGCAGCGAATGAGCAGTTCTTC.

This chain uses TRBV19 with TRBJ2-5, with a possible D match to TRBD2 (5 bases). Germline CDR1 and CDR2: LNHDA and SQIVND (reference sequence). The CDR3 length is 13 residues. Deletions cut 3 bases from V and 4 bases from J, with 9 bases between. CDR3 loop: CASSMRERETQYF. The DNA for the CDR3 is TGTGCCAGTAGTATGAGGGAGCGAGAGACCCAGTACTTC.

The rearrangement joins TRBV6-5 to TRBJ2-5; D is possibly TRBD1 (6 bases). V lost 2 bases to trimming and J lost 4 bases, with 11 bases between them. The CDR3 extends over 14 amino acids. Germline V lookup: CDR1 MNHEY, CDR2 SVGAGI. CDR3 region: CASSYTQGGETQYF. CDR3 coding DNA: TGTGCCAGCAGTTACACTCAAGGGGGAGAGACCCAGTACTTC.